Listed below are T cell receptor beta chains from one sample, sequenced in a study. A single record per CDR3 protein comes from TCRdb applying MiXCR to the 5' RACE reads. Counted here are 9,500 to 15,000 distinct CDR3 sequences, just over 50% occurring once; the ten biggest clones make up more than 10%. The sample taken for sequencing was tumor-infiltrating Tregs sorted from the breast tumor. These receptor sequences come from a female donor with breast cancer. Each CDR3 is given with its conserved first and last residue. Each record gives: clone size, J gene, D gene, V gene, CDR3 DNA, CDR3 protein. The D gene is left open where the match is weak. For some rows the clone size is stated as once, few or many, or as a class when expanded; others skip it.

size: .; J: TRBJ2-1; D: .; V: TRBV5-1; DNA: TGCGCCAGCAGCTTGCTGTCGGGGGCTGGCTACAATGAGCAGTTCTTC; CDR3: CASSLLSGAGYNEQFF
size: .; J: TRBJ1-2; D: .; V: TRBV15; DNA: TGTGCCACCAGCAAAGGACTCTATGGCTACACCTTC; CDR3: CATSKGLYGYTF
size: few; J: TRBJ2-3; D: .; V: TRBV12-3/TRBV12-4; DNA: TGTGCCAGCAGTTTCGTGACTGGAGCTAGCACAGATACGCAGTATTTT; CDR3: CASSFVTGASTDTQYF
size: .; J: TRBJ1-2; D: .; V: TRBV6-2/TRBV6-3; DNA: TGTGCCACTGGCCGTTCTCGCAGCGTCATTACCTGGAACTATGGCTACACCTTC; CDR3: CATGRSRSVITWNYGYTF
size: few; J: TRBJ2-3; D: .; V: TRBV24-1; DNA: TGTGCCACCAGTGATTCCTGGGATAGCACAGATACGCAGTATTTT; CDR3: CATSDSWDSTDTQYF
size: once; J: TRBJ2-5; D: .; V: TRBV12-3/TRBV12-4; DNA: TGTGCCAGCAGCAACGGAGAGACCCAGTACTTC; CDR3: CASSNGETQYF
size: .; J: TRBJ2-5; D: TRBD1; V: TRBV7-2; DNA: TGTGCCAGCATGGGATCCGGGACAGGGGGGACCCAGTACTTC; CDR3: CASMGSGTGGTQYF
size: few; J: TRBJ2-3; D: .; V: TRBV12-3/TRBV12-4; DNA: TGTGCCAGCAGCCGTCGTAGCGGAGGGGGGGCAGATACGCAGTATTTT; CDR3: CASSRRSGGGADTQYF
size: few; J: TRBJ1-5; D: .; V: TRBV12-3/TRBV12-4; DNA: TGTGCCAGCAGCTCCCCTGGGACTATGCATTTT; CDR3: CASSSPGTMHF
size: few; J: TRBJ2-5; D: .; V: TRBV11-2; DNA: TGTGCCAGCAGCCCCCTGAGTGGACGGCGCCAAGAGACCCAGTACTTC; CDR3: CASSPLSGRRQETQYF
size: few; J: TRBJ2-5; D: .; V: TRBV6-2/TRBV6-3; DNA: TGTGCCAGCAGTTACATGACGAGGGAAGAGACCCAGTACTTC; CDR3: CASSYMTREETQYF
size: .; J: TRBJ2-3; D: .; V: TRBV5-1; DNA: TGCGCCAGCAGCTTGGAACAGCATCCCACAGATACGCAGTATTTT; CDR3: CASSLEQHPTDTQYF
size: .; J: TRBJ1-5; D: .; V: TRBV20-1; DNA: TGCAGTGCTAGAGATCGGTGGGGTCTTGGACAGCCCCAGCATTTT; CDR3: CSARDRWGLGQPQHF
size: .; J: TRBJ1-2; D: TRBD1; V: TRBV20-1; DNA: TGCAGTGCTAGAAACCCGACAGGGGGCGGAGGGGATGGCTACACCTTC; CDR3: CSARNPTGGGGDGYTF
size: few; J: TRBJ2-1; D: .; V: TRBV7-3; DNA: TGTGCCAGCAGCTTAACCCCGGGCTCCTACAATGAGCAGTTCTTC; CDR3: CASSLTPGSYNEQFF
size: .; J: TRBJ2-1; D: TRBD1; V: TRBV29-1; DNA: TGCAGCGTTAGGCGTGTGACAGGGTCGGGAAATGAGCAGTTCTTC; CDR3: CSVRRVTGSGNEQFF
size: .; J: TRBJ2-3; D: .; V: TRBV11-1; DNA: TGTGCCAGCAGCCTAACCGGGGGACATACGCAGTATTTT; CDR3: CASSLTGGHTQYF
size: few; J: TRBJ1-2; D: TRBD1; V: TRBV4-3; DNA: TGCGCCAGCAGCACTTGGACAGGGGGCGACTATGGTTACACCTTC; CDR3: CASSTWTGGDYGYTF
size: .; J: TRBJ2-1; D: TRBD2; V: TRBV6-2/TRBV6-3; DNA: TGCGGGAGGGCTTGGTACAATGAGCAGTTCTTC; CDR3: CGRAWYNEQFF
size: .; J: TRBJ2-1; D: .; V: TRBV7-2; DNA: TGTGCCAGCAGCGGGGACTTAATCAATGAGCAGTTCTTC; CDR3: CASSGDLINEQFF
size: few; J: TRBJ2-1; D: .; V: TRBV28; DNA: TGTGCCAGCACCGACCAAGGAGGATCCTACAATGAGCAGTTCTTC; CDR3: CASTDQGGSYNEQFF
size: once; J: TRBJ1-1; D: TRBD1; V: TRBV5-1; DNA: TGCGCCAGCAAGGGAGGACAGGGGAAGAACACTGAAGCTTTCTTT; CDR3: CASKGGQGKNTEAFF
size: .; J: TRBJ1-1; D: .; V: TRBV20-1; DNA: TGCAGTGCCAGGTGGGGGGAAGACACTGAAGCTATCTTT; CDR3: CSARWGEDTEAIF
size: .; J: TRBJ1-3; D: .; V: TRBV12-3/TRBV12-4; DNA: TGTGCCAGCAGACCCACAGCCTCTGGAAACACCATATATTTT; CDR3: CASRPTASGNTIYF
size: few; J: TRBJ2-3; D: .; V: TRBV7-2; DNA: TGTGCCAGCAGCAGGACAGATACGCAGTATTTT; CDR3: CASSRTDTQYF
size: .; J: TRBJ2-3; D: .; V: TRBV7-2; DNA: TGTGCCAGCAGCCGTGGGCTAGTAGCAGATACGCAGTATTTT; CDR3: CASSRGLVADTQYF
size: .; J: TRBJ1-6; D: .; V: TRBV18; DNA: TGTGCCAGCTCACCTGACGGTGGGATTTCACCCCTCCACTTT; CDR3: CASSPDGGISPLHF
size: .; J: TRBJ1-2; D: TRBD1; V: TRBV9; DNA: TGTGCCAGCAGCGCAATTGAGACGACAGGGGTTATTGGCTACACCTTC; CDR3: CASSAIETTGVIGYTF
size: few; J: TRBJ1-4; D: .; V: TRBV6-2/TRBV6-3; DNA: TGTGCCAGCGCGAACAGGGACTATGAAAAACTGTTTTTT; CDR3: CASANRDYEKLFF
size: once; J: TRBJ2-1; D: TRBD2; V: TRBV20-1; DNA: TGCAGTGCCCAGCGGGGGTTCTACAATGAGCAGTTCTTC; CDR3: CSAQRGFYNEQFF
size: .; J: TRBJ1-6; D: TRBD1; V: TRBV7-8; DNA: TGTGCCAGCAGCCAGGGACAGGAGAATTCACCCCTCCACTTT; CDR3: CASSQGQENSPLHF
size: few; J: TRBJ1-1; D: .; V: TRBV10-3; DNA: TGTGCCACTACGAACGCCCTAGAGACTGAAGCTTTCTTT; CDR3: CATTNALETEAFF
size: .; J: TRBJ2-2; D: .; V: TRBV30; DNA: TGTGCCTGGCTCGAACTTGCCGGGGAGCTGTTTTTT; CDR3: CAWLELAGELFF
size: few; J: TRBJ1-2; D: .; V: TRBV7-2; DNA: TGTGCCAGCAGCCCGGGTCGCCAGAGCTATGGCTACACCTTC; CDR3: CASSPGRQSYGYTF
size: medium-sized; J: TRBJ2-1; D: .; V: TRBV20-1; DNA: TGCAGTGCTAGTAGTGACTCAGCCCTGGTTTCAGGGCAGTTCTTC; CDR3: CSASSDSALVSGQFF
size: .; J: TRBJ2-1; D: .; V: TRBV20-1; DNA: TGCAGTGCTGACGGCGGTTACTCCTACAATGAGCAGTTCTTC; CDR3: CSADGGYSYNEQFF
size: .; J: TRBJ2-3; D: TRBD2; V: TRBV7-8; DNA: TGTGCCAGCAGCCGAAGACTCACTAGCGGCACAGATACGCAGTATTTT; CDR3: CASSRRLTSGTDTQYF
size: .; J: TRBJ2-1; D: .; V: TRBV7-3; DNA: TGTGCCAGCAGCTTGAACTCCAAGGCGCAGTTCTTC; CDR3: CASSLNSKAQFF
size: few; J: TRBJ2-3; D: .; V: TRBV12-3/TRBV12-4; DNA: TGTGCCAGCACAGCCCGGGGCGCGCAGTATTTT; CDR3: CASTARGAQYF
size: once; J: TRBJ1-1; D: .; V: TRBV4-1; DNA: TGCGCCAGCAGCAAAACCTATCGACAGACAATTGAAGCTTTCTTT; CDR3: CASSKTYRQTIEAFF
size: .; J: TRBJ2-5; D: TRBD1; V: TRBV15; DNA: TGTGCCACCAGCAGAAACCTTTTCAGGGGGTTAAATCAAGAGACCCAGTACTTC; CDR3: CATSRNLFRGLNQETQYF
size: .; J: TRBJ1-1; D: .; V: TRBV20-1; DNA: TGCAGTGCTAGAGATCTACAGGTAACTGAAGCTTTCTTT; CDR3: CSARDLQVTEAFF
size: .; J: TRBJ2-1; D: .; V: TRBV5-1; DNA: TGCGCCAGCAGCTTGTACCAGCGGAGAAACAATGAGCAGTTCTTC; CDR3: CASSLYQRRNNEQFF
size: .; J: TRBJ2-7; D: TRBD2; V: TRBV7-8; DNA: TGTGCCAGCAGCCCCTTAACCGGGACTAGAAGCTACGAGCAGTACTTC; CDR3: CASSPLTGTRSYEQYF
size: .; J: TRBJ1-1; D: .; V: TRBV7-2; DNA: TGTGCCAGCAGCGTGTACAGCACTGAAGCTTTCTTT; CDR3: CASSVYSTEAFF
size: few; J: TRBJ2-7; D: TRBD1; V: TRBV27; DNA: TGTGCCAGCAGCCAGGGGGCCTCCCCCTACGAGCAGTACTTC; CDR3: CASSQGASPYEQYF
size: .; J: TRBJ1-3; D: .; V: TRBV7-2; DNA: TGTGCCAGCAGCCAAAGGGGCGGGTCCTCTGGGAACACCATATATTTT; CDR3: CASSQRGGSSGNTIYF
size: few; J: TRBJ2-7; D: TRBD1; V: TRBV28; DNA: TGTGCCAGCAGTAGAACAGGGGGCGAGCAGTACTTC; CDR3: CASSRTGGEQYF
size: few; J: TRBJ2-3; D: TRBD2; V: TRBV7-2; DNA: TGTGCCAGCAGGACGACTAGCGGCACAGATACGCAGTATTTT; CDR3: CASRTTSGTDTQYF
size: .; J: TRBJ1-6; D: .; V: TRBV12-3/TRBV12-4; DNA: TGTGCCAGCAGTTCTAGATGGAATTCACCCCTCCACTTT; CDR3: CASSSRWNSPLHF
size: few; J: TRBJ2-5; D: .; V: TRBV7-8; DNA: TGTGCCAGCAGCCTTAGCGTGTCACTAGCATCAGAGACCCAGTACTTC; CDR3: CASSLSVSLASETQYF
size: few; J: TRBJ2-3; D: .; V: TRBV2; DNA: TGTGCCAGCAACAGCATCCGCACAGATACGCAGTATTTT; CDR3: CASNSIRTDTQYF
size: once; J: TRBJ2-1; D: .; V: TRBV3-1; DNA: TGTGCCAGCAGCCAAGACGGGATACCCTACATTGAGCAGTTCTTC; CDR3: CASSQDGIPYIEQFF
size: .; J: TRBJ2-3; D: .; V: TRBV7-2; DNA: TGTGCCAGCAGCTCCCGATCCGCGGATACGCAGTATTTT; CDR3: CASSSRSADTQYF